The 22 T cell receptor beta chains below all came from one sample that was sequenced in a study of T cells in Graves' hyperthyroidism and ophthalmopathy. Researchers amplified the TCR beta CDR3 regions from RNA transcripts. HTBI primers were employed in a first-round RT-PCR of the TCR CDR3. One entry per CDR3 protein, called by TCRdb with MiXCR from the multiplex PCR reads. The sample holds a few hundred thousand distinct CDR3 sequences, around 18% seen once. The sequenced material came from blood. The receptors here all came from a man in his forties with Graves' hyperthyroidism.

In this sample, this clonotype turned up a few times. One junction end does not reproduce the germline sequence, and a read error may be involved. This chain uses TRBV7-2 with TRBJ1-1; D may be TRBD1 (6 bases). Germline-derived CDR1 and CDR2 are SGHTA and FQGNSA. CDR3 size: 14 residues. The CDR3 nucleotides are TGTGTCAGCAGCCTACAGGGTGAGGGCACTGGAGCTTTCTTT. Its translation is CVSSLQGEGTGAFF.

This clonotype appeared a few times. The J gene is TRBJ2-5, the V gene TRBV20-1; 12 positions agree with TRBD2. The V gene end was trimmed by 6 bases and the J gene end by 7 bases; junction bases not matched to a gene: 18. Per the germline V gene, CDR1 is DFQATT and CDR2 is SNEGSKA (reference sequence). The CDR3 is 17 amino acids. CDR3 nucleotide sequence: TGCAGTGCAAATAGACTAGCGGGGGACGTCATCCGGGGGACCCAGTACTTC. It is translated as CSANRLAGDVIRGTQYF.

The V and J genes are TRBV7-9 and TRBJ2-2; a weak D match, TRBD1 (6 bases). With 5 bases removed from V and 0 bases from J, the gap between germline ends came to 22 bases. Germline V lookup: CDR1 SEHNR, CDR2 FQNEAQ (reference sequence). The CDR3 has 19 residues. The CDR3 loop is CASSPEGLGRGANTGELFF. The CDR3 nucleotides are TGTGCCAGCAGCCCAGAAGGGTTGGGCAGGGGAGCGAACACCGGGGAGCTGTTTTTT.

This rearrangement joins TRBV25-1 to TRBJ2-5; no clear D gene. V was cut by 5 bases and J by 5 bases, with 12 bases left in between. Germline V gene lookup returns CDR1 MGHDK and CDR2 SYGVNS. The CDR3 sequence is 13 residues long. The CDR3 is CASSPTKGETQYF. Here the CDR3 DNA reads TGTGCCAGCAGTCCGACCAAAGGGGAGACCCAGTACTTC. The whole variable domain, filled in from reference TRBV25-1 and TRBJ2-5, reads EADIYQTPRYLVIGTGKKITLECSQTMGHDKMYWYQQDPGMELHLIHYSYGVNSTEKGDLSSESTVSRIRTEHFPLTLESARPSHTSQYLCASSPTKGETQYFGPGTRLLVL.

This clonotype was detected a few times. The chain links TRBV5-8 to TRBJ1-2; perhaps TRBD1 as D (5 bases). The ends were cut back, 1 base at V and 5 bases at J, with 9 bases in the middle. Germline-derived CDR1 and CDR2 are SGHTS and YDEGEE. The CDR3 consists of 13 residues. Written as DNA, the CDR3 is TGTGCCAGCAGCTTGTGGCAGGGTTATGGCTACACCTTC. Its translation is CASSLWQGYGYTF. Using reference TRBV5-8 and TRBJ1-2 for the parts outside the CDR3, the full variable domain is EAGVTQSPTHLIKTRGQQATLRCSPISGHTSVYWYQQALGLGLQFLLWYDEGEERNRGNFPPRFSGRQFPNYSSELNVNALELEDSALYLCASSLWQGYGYTFGSGTRLTVV.

In its sample, this clonotype was seen many times. The rearrangement uses TRBV20-1 and TRBJ1-2; 9 bases map to TRBD1. Unmatched junction bases numbered 14, after V lost 5 bases and J lost 1 base. Germline V CDR1 and CDR2: DFQATT, SNEGSKA (reference sequence). The CDR3 has 17 residues. Here the CDR3 DNA reads TGCAGTGCTCCTCGTCCCGGGACAGGGAGGGTTAACTATGGCTACACCTTC. This encodes CSAPRPGTGRVNYGYTF.

In this sample, this clonotype turned up a few times. The V gene is TRBV27, the J gene TRBJ2-7; no firm D call. Germline V gene data show CDR1 as MNHEY and CDR2 as SMNVEV (reference sequence). Trimming removed 5 bases from V and 3 bases from J, with 11 bases in between. The CDR3 covers 13 residues. In DNA form, the CDR3 reads TGTGCCAGCAGTCCCTCCTACTACTACGAGCAGTACTTC. This translates into CASSPSYYYEQYF.

This clonotype was counted many times. The rearrangement links TRBV7-9 to TRBJ2-4; the D gene is possibly TRBD1 (5 bases). V lost 5 bases and J lost 6, with 8 bases in between. From germline, CDR1 is SEHNR and CDR2 FQNEAQ (reference sequence). The CDR3 extends over 12 amino acids. CDR3 bases: TGTGCCAGCAGCCTTCAGGGAAACATTCAGTACTTC. Translating gives CASSLQGNIQYF. Full variable domain (rest looked up from reference TRBV7-9 and TRBJ2-4): DTGVSQNPRHKITKRGQNVTFRCDPISEHNRLYWYRQTLGQGPEFLTYFQNEAQLEKSRLLSDRFSAERPKGSFSTLEIQRTEQGDSAMYLCASSLQGNIQYFGAGTRLSVL.

This clonotype was detected ten times or more. The V and J genes are TRBV13 and TRBJ2-2, with TRBD1 matching 9 bases. J gave up 8 bases and V 5 bases, and 3 bases lay outside the gene matches. The length of the CDR3 is 13 residues. Germline V gene data show CDR1 as PRHDT and CDR2 as FYEKMQ (reference sequence). Here the CDR3 DNA reads TGTGCCAGCAGCGTACAGGGGGCTGGGGAGCTGTTTTTT. Its protein is CASSVQGAGELFF.

This clonotype was detected many times. V usage is TRBV6-5 and J usage is TRBJ1-1, with 8 bases matching TRBD1. V lost 0 bases and J lost 11; bases outside the gene matches: 5. Germline-derived CDR1 and CDR2 are MNHEY and SVGAGI. This CDR3 has 13 residues. The CDR3 sequence is CASSYSDRGVAFF. In nucleotides, the CDR3 is TGTGCCAGCAGTTACTCCGACAGGGGAGTTGCTTTCTTT.

This clonotype was recorded once. A read error may be the cause here, since a much bigger clone is one base away. The gene calls are TRBV30 and TRBJ1-3, with D perhaps TRBD1 (5 bases). V was shortened by 4 bases and J by 9 bases, with 22 bases between the two germline ends. The CDR3 totals 15 residues. Germline V gives CDR1 GTSNPN, CDR2 SVGIG (reference sequence). CDR3 DNA sequence: TGTGCCTGGATCCCCCGGGACGATCCATCGGGCACCATATATTTT. Its translation: CAWIPRDDPSGTIYF.

This clonotype was seen ten or more times. V gene TRBV7-2 combines with J gene TRBJ1-6; D gene uncertain. CDR1 is SGHTA and CDR2 is FQGNSA in the germline V gene. This CDR3 has 14 amino acids. V dropped 0 bases and J dropped 15 bases, with 15 bases sitting between them. CDR3 DNA sequence: TGTGCCAGCAGCTTAGCGAGGACGCCGTCTTTCCTCCACTTT. This encodes CASSLARTPSFLHF.

This clonotype was recorded at least ten times. CDR3 protein: CASSFRDRGGTEAFF. CDR3 in DNA: TGTGCCAGCAGTTTCCGGGACAGGGGAGGAACTGAAGCTTTCTTT. The chain couples TRBV6-2 or TRBV6-3 to TRBJ1-1, with 10 nucleotides matching TRBD1. The J segment lost 5 bases and the V segment lost 4 bases, leaving 7 bases of the junction unmatched. This CDR3 is built from 15 residues. Looked up from germline, CDR1 is MNHEY and CDR2 is SVGEGT.

At least ten counts were recorded for this clonotype. The genes are TRBV5-5 and TRBJ1-6; D is undetermined. V was cut by 3 bases and J by 0 bases, with 10 bases left in between. Germline V gene lookup returns CDR1 SGHKS and CDR2 YYEKEE (reference sequence). CDR3 length equals 16 residues. CDR3 protein: CASSSGESSYNSPLHF. For the CDR3, the DNA is TGTGCCAGCAGCTCCGGGGAGAGCTCCTATAATTCACCCCTCCACTTT.

A remark on this clonotype: A much larger clone lies one base from this, so it may be a read error. This chain joins TRBV18 and TRBJ2-7; perhaps TRBD1 as D (6 bases). Germline CDR1 reads KGHSH; CDR2 reads LQKENI. Trimming shortened V by 3 bases and J by 4 bases, and 19 bases separated the two germline ends. There are 16 residues in the CDR3. The CDR3 here is CASSPSWPSRGYEQYF. The CDR3 nucleotides read TGTGCCAGCTCACCCTCGTGGCCCTCCAGGGGATACGAGCAGTACTTC.

Ten or more counts support this clonotype. The V gene is TRBV7-9, the J gene TRBJ2-5; D gene ambiguous. V was shortened by 1 base and J by 7 bases, with 10 bases between the two germline ends. Germline CDR1 SEHNR, CDR2 FQNEAQ (reference sequence). The CDR3 consists of 13 residues. This CDR3 reads CASSLDTPRTQYF. CDR3 bases: TGTGCCAGCAGCTTAGACACCCCGCGGACCCAGTACTTC.

This clonotype was observed at least ten times. The rearrangement joins TRBV20-1 to TRBJ2-7; D might be TRBD2 (6 bases). The CDR3 is made up of 14 amino acids. The germline CDR1 and CDR2 sequences are DFQATT and SNEGSKA (reference sequence). V lost 6 bases and J lost 6, with 21 bases in between. CDR3 in DNA: TGCAGTGCCCCGCGGGGTTCCTCCTTGGGCGAGCAGTACTTC. Amino acid sequence: CSAPRGSSLGEQYF.

This clonotype was counted at least ten times. The rearrangement links TRBV24-1 to TRBJ1-2; perhaps TRBD1 as D (6 bases). Germline values: CDR1 KGHDR, CDR2 SFDVKD. V lost 0 bases and J 3 bases, leaving 7 bases between the germline ends. This CDR3 is built from 14 residues. CDR3 residues: CATSDLRQDYGYTF. The CDR3 DNA follows: TGTGCCACCAGTGATTTGCGACAGGACTATGGCTACACCTTC.

This chain joins TRBV29-1 and TRBJ1-2; tentatively, D is TRBD1 (6 bases). The CDR3 sequence is 13 residues long. V lost 4 bases, J lost 6 bases, and 15 bases lay in between. From germline, CDR1 is SQVTM and CDR2 ANQGSEA. CDR3 nucleotides: TGCAGCGTTGTTTATGGGACATCCGATGGCTACACCTTC. It specifies CSVVYGTSDGYTF.

V gene TRBV20-1 combines with J gene TRBJ2-1; 9 positions agree with TRBD2. Looked up from germline, CDR1 is DFQATT and CDR2 is SNEGSKA (reference sequence). V lost 5 bases and J lost 7; bases outside the gene matches: 9. The CDR3 has 14 amino acids. The CDR3 protein is CSARYSGSQNEQFF. In DNA, the CDR3 is TGCAGTGCTCGATATAGCGGGAGTCAAAATGAGCAGTTCTTC.

The rearrangement joins TRBV6-1 to TRBJ1-3; TRBD1 aligns across 9 bases. The V gene's germline CDR1 is MNHNS and CDR2 SASEGT. CDR3 length equals 18 residues. J gave up 3 bases and V 2 bases, and 11 bases lay outside the gene matches. The CDR3 protein is CASSEMPGQGPGGNTIYF. The CDR3 region has the DNA TGTGCCAGCAGTGAAATGCCGGGACAGGGACCAGGTGGAAACACCATATATTTT.

This clonotype occurred many times. The genes are TRBV6-1 and TRBJ2-7; TRBD1 agrees at 8 bases. Germline trimming cut 7 bases from V and 5 bases from J; bases unmatched to any gene: 13. This CDR3 is built from 15 residues. Germline CDR1 is MNHNS and CDR2 is SASEGT. CDR3 in amino acids: CASTRRSGQAHEQYF. As DNA, the CDR3 is TGTGCCAGCACCCGAAGATCGGGACAGGCCCACGAGCAGTACTTC.